The next 19 T cell receptor beta chains were all read from a single sample in a study of Graves' ophthalmopathy and Graves' hyperthyroidism. Amplification of TCR beta CDR3 regions used RNA transcripts. Second-round multiplex PCR followed a first-round RT-PCR using HTBI primers. TCRdb re-derived calls from the multiplex PCR reads in MiXCR, one entry per CDR3 protein. The sample lists 200,000 to 250,000 distinct CDR3 sequences, 20% to 25% occurring once. What was sequenced was peripheral blood. The receptors derive from a woman aged 45-65 years with Graves' ophthalmopathy.

This clonotype was observed at least ten times. The V and J genes are TRBV29-1 and TRBJ2-5; D is ambiguous. The CDR3 runs to 10 residues. Trimming left V 6 bases short and J 0 bases short, with 2 bases between. Germline-derived CDR1 and CDR2 are SQVTM and ANQGSEA. CDR3 DNA sequence: TGCAGCGTAGACCAAGAGACCCAGTACTTC. Translation gives CSVDQETQYF.

This clonotype was seen many times. V usage is TRBV20-1 and J usage is TRBJ2-1, with D possibly called TRBD1 or TRBD2 (5 bases each). V lost 3 bases and J lost 7, with 19 bases in between. Per the germline V gene, CDR1 is DFQATT and CDR2 is SNEGSKA (reference sequence). The CDR3 has 15 residues. The CDR3, as DNA: TGCAGTGCTAGGGTCGGGACGAAATTGGTGAATGAGCAGTTCTTC. This translates into CSARVGTKLVNEQFF.

As regards this clonotype: A much bigger clone sits one base away, suggesting this may be a read error. The chain employs TRBV9 and TRBJ1-5; D gene ambiguous. The CDR3 is made up of 14 amino acids. The V gene lost 0 bases and the J gene lost 0 bases, with 4 bases spanning the gap. From germline, CDR1 is SGDLS and CDR2 YYNGEE. CDR3 sequence reads: CASSVGYSNQPQHF. DNA for the CDR3: TGTGCCAGCAGCGTAGGTTATAGCAATCAGCCCCAGCATTTT.

This clonotype came up many times. V is TRBV5-1 and J is TRBJ2-7; the match to TRBD2 covers 15 bases. The V and J ends lost 5 bases and 0 bases, in that order; junction bases with no gene match: 9. The CDR3 spans 18 residues. CDR1 is SGHRS, CDR2 YFSETQ, per germline. The CDR3 spells CASSSGLAGGPSSYEQYF. CDR3 coding DNA: TGCGCCAGCAGTTCTGGACTAGCGGGAGGGCCCAGCTCCTACGAGCAGTACTTC.

Many counts were recorded for this clonotype. The rearrangement joins TRBV6-4 to TRBJ2-5, with 13 nucleotides matching TRBD2. Germline assignment: CDR1 MRHNA and CDR2 SNTAGT. The CDR3 totals 19 residues. V was pared by 4 bases and J by 1 base, with 12 bases of the junction left unmatched. This chain's CDR3 is CASSVGRTSGSGPQETQYF. In nucleotides, the CDR3 is TGTGCCAGCAGTGTTGGAAGGACTAGCGGGAGTGGTCCCCAAGAGACCCAGTACTTC.

Ten or more counts support this clonotype. The chain employs TRBV10-3 and TRBJ2-7; 7 positions agree with TRBD1. V dropped 6 bases and J dropped 3; count of bases not matched to a gene: 5. Germline V gene data show CDR1 as ENHRY and CDR2 as SYGVKD. The CDR3 totals 13 residues. The CDR3 DNA is TGTGCCATCAGGGGACAGAGCAACTACGAGCAGTACTTC. Its protein is CAIRGQSNYEQYF.

This clonotype was observed many times. The chain joins TRBV20-1 to TRBJ2-7, with 8 bases aligning to TRBD2. This CDR3 has 13 residues. Germline V gene sequence: CDR1 DFQATT, CDR2 SNEGSKA (reference sequence). After removal of 6 bases from V and 2 bases from J, the junction contained 6 bases not matched to a gene. Here the CDR3 reads CSAAGTSTYEQYF. CDR3 in DNA: TGCAGTGCGGCCGGGACTAGTACCTACGAGCAGTACTTC.

This clonotype has at least ten counts. The chain combines TRBV12-5 with TRBJ2-7; D tentatively fits TRBD1 or TRBD2 (5 bases each). The CDR3 has 17 residues. V lost 0 bases and J 0 bases, leaving 15 bases between the germline ends. Germline CDR1 LGHNT, CDR2 FRNRAP. The chain's CDR3 is CASGLVLGTQSSYEQYF. The CDR3 nucleotides read TGTGCTAGTGGTTTGGTACTTGGGACGCAGAGCTCCTACGAGCAGTACTTC.

This clonotype was counted many times. This sequence joins TRBV6-1 and TRBJ2-5, with D possibly being TRBD1 (5 bases). The germline V gene has CDR1 MNHNS and CDR2 SASEGT. V dropped 2 bases and J dropped 6 bases, with 13 bases sitting between them. This CDR3 has 14 residues. The CDR3 bases are TGTGCCAGCAGTGAACGCAGGGATCAGCAGACCCAGTACTTC. It translates to CASSERRDQQTQYF.

The chain uses TRBV29-1 and TRBJ1-3; D call uncertain. V shed 7 bases and J shed 8 bases, with 18 bases lying between them. Germline CDR1 is SQVTM and CDR2 is ANQGSEA. The CDR3 is 13 amino acids. CDR3 region: CSASIYPDDTIYF. DNA of the CDR3: TGCAGCGCTTCAATCTATCCGGACGACACCATATATTTT.

This clonotype was observed at least ten times. The DNA of the CDR3 is TGTGCCAGCAGTGAGACTAGCAAGACCCAGTACTTC. Its translation is CASSETSKTQYF. The gene calls are TRBV12-3 or TRBV12-4 and TRBJ2-5; TRBD2 aligns across 7 bases. After removal of 5 bases from V and 6 bases from J, the junction contained 3 bases not matched to a gene. The CDR3 covers 12 residues.

This clonotype was detected many times. The CDR3 loop is CASSQEVQVTGELFF. Written as DNA, the CDR3 is TGCGCCAGCAGCCAAGAAGTCCAGGTCACCGGGGAGCTGTTTTTT. This chain links TRBV4-1 with TRBJ2-2; D is uncertain. Trimming stripped 0 bases from V and 4 bases from J, with 9 bases between. Germline V gene data show CDR1 as MGHRA and CDR2 as YSYEKL. The CDR3 is made up of 15 amino acids.

This clonotype is categorized as medium-sized. The chain couples TRBV6-5 to TRBJ1-5; no clear D. V was trimmed by 0 bases and J by 5 bases, leaving 14 bases between them. This CDR3 contains 16 residues. Germline loops: CDR1 MNHEY, CDR2 SVGAGI. The CDR3 protein is CASSYSTVKIDQPQHF. CDR3 coding DNA: TGTGCCAGCAGTTACTCGACGGTTAAGATCGATCAGCCCCAGCATTTT.

This clonotype has a count of ten or more. This rearrangement joins TRBV20-1 to TRBJ2-5; D is perhaps TRBD1 (6 bases). The CDR3 has 12 residues. Trimming shortened V by 5 bases and J by 5 bases, and 12 bases separated the two germline ends. Germline V gene sequence: CDR1 DFQATT, CDR2 SNEGSKA (reference sequence). The CDR3 DNA reads as TGCAGTGCTGAGACAGGCTCCGAGACCCAGTACTTC. It specifies CSAETGSETQYF.

CDR3 DNA: TGTGCCAGCAGGCACAGCCAGGGATCCGGAGAGACCCAGTACTTC. It codes for CASRHSQGSGETQYF. The rearrangement joins TRBV6-1 to TRBJ2-5; D is possibly TRBD1 (5 bases). The CDR3 runs 15 residues. Trimming took off 6 bases at V and 4 bases at J, with 18 bases between the two ends. Looked up from germline, CDR1 is MNHNS and CDR2 is SASEGT.

This clonotype came up many times. The chain employs TRBV20-1 and TRBJ1-2; D is unclear. The V gene lost 4 bases and the J gene lost 8 bases, with 11 bases spanning the gap. Per germline, CDR1 DFQATT and CDR2 SNEGSKA (reference sequence). This CDR3 comprises 11 residues. CDR3 sequence reads: CSATGPWGYTF. The CDR3 DNA follows: TGCAGTGCTACGGGCCCTTGGGGCTACACCTTC.

This clonotype was detected only a few times. V gene TRBV6-2 or TRBV6-3 combines with J gene TRBJ2-5; D gene unclear. This CDR3 contains 19 residues. The V end lost 6 bases, the J end lost 2 bases, and 28 bases lay between the germline ends. Germline CDR1 is MNHEY and CDR2 is SVGEGT. This CDR3 reads CASSATRPHSWKLQETQYF. DNA for the CDR3: TGTGCCAGCAGCGCTACCCGGCCCCACTCCTGGAAACTTCAAGAGACCCAGTACTTC.

This clonotype appeared many times. The genes are TRBV6-1 and TRBJ2-2, with D possibly called TRBD1 or TRBD2 (5 bases each). The CDR3 is 17 amino acids. Per germline, CDR1 MNHNS and CDR2 SASEGT. V lost 3 bases, J lost 5 bases, and 19 bases lay in between. The CDR3 coding sequence is TGTGCCAGCAGTGAGGACATTGCGGGTCAGGAAACCGGGGAGCTGTTTTTT. Residues: CASSEDIAGQETGELFF.

This clonotype occurred many times. This rearrangement joins TRBV3-1 to TRBJ1-6; no clear D. Germline V lookup: CDR1 LGHDT, CDR2 YNNKEL (reference sequence). The CDR3 totals 18 residues. Trimming stripped 0 bases from V and 4 bases from J, with 16 bases between. The chain's CDR3 is CASSQDLGSALYNSPLHF. In nucleotides, the CDR3 is TGTGCCAGCAGCCAAGATTTAGGATCGGCCCTTTATAATTCACCCCTCCACTTT.